The 5 T cell receptor beta chains presented below share a single source sample, sequenced in a study of T cells in localized non-small cell lung cancer. The method was immunoSEQ multiplex PCR; TCRdb's version includes in-frame clones alone and lacks a portion of them. Of about 4,600 clones listed, roughly 28% are singletons. Sequencing used lung tumor tissue, obtained before any cancer treatment. Every receptor here comes from a man aged 40 to 70 with stage III squamous cell lung carcinoma.

This clone was detected only once. This chain joins TRBV18 and TRBJ2-5, with 8 bases aligning to TRBD2. V shed 0 bases, J shed 1 base, and the junction held 4 bases outside the gene matches. The CDR3 length is 16 residues. Germline assignment: CDR1 KGHSH and CDR2 LQKENI. The CDR3 sequence: CASSPPGLVFQETQYF. CDR3 DNA: TGTGCCAGCTCACCACCGGGACTAGTATTCCAAGAGACCCAGTACTTC.

The genes are TRBV29-1 and TRBJ1-4; 8 bases match TRBD1. CDR3 length: 13 amino acids. With V trimmed by 1 base and J by 5 bases, 0 bases remained unmatched. Germline assignment: CDR1 SQVTM and CDR2 ANQGSEA. The CDR3 sequence is CSVEGTGNEKLFF. The CDR3 nucleotides are TGCAGCGTTGAAGGGACAGGGAATGAAAAACTGTTTTTT.

By share, this clone ranks as medium-sized. This chain joins TRBV11-3 and TRBJ1-1; D is uncertain. CDR1 is SGHNT, CDR2 YENEEA, per germline. Between the trimmed V and J ends, which lost 3 bases and 0 bases, there was a span of 11 bases. The CDR3 is 15 residues long. The CDR3 sequence is CASSLAGGLNTEAFF. The CDR3 region has the DNA TGTGCCAGCAGCTTGGCGGGCGGACTGAACACTGAAGCTTTCTTT.

The V call is TRBV19, the J call TRBJ2-7; D unclear. CDR3 length: 14 amino acids. In germline, CDR1 is LNHDA, CDR2 SQIVND (reference sequence). Trimming removed 5 bases from V and 0 bases from J, with 11 bases in between. The CDR3 bases are TGTGCCAGTAGTCGTTTGGGCAACTCCTACGAGCAGTACTTC. Protein product: CASSRLGNSYEQYF.

This clone was counted a few times. This rearrangement joins TRBV6-8 to TRBJ2-7; D is undetermined. Per the germline V gene, CDR1 is MNHGY and CDR2 is SAAAGT. The germline V and J ends were trimmed by 6 bases and 5 bases, with 14 bases remaining between them. CDR3 length equals 13 residues. The CDR3 bases are TGTGCCAGCAGGGATAGGATGATCAACGAGCAGTACTTC. Protein product: CASRDRMINEQYF.